This T cell receptor beta chain was observed in a study of blood T cell repertoires in COVID-19. Assay: immunoSEQ multiplex PCR; the TCRdb copy retains only in-frame clones and omits some. Of more than 120,000 clones in the sample, over 80% were seen once. The CDR3 runs 13 residues. Trimming took off 2 bases at V and 3 bases at J, with 7 bases between the two ends. Germline V gives CDR1 SGHVS, CDR2 FQNEAQ. The chain carries TRBV7-8 and TRBJ1-1, with D hard to call. Sequenced: peripheral blood. This TCR was recovered from a man aged 50 to 59 who had recovered from COVID-19. The CDR3 region is CASSLRDYTEAFF. The CDR3 region has the DNA TGTGCCAGCAGCTTACGGGATTACACTGAAGCTTTCTTT.